Listed below are T cell receptor beta chains from one sample, sequenced in a study of blood T cell repertoires in COVID-19. TCRdb's copy holds only in-frame clones and misses some; the assay was immunoSEQ multiplex PCR. The sample holds about 300,000 clones; nearly 90% are singletons and the top ten take less than 6%. Source material: PBMCs or T cells enriched from blood (not recorded which). These receptors were collected from a woman in her 30s who had recovered from COVID-19. Both conserved end residues are part of each CDR3. The D gene is left open where the match is weak. Clone size is stated in some rows and not others, as once, few, many or a class when expanded.

clone size: NA
V gene: TRBV11-1
D gene: NA
J gene: TRBJ2-7
CDR3 protein: CASSLDRSTYEQYF
CDR3 DNA: TGTGCCAGCAGCCTCGACAGGTCGACCTACGAGCAGTACTTC

clone size: NA
V gene: TRBV5-6
D gene: NA
J gene: TRBJ1-2
CDR3 protein: CASSLPGSNYGYTF
CDR3 DNA: TGTGCCAGCAGCTTGCCAGGTTCTAACTATGGCTACACCTTC

clone size: NA
V gene: TRBV28
D gene: TRBD1
J gene: TRBJ2-1
CDR3 protein: CASSFSSTGGRNEQFF
CDR3 DNA: TGTGCCAGCAGTTTTTCTAGTACAGGGGGAAGGAATGAGCAGTTCTTC

clone size: NA
V gene: TRBV25-1
D gene: TRBD2
J gene: TRBJ2-3
CDR3 protein: CASSRLAGGTDTQYF
CDR3 DNA: TGTGCCAGCAGTCGACTAGCGGGGGGCACAGATACGCAGTATTTT

clone size: NA
V gene: TRBV4-1
D gene: TRBD1
J gene: TRBJ1-4
CDR3 protein: CASSQTQGGGTNEKLFF
CDR3 DNA: TGCGCCAGCAGCCAAACCCAGGGGGGAGGAACTAATGAAAAACTGTTTTTT

clone size: NA
V gene: TRBV6-5
D gene: NA
J gene: TRBJ1-1
CDR3 protein: CASSRDTEAFF
CDR3 DNA: TGTGCCAGCAGTCGCGACACCGAAGCTTTCTTT

clone size: NA
V gene: TRBV11-2
D gene: TRBD1
J gene: TRBJ1-6
CDR3 protein: CASTGVRTGHSPLHF
CDR3 DNA: TGTGCCAGCACGGGTGTTCGGACAGGGCATTCACCCCTCCACTTT

clone size: NA
V gene: TRBV6-5
D gene: NA
J gene: TRBJ2-2
CDR3 protein: CASSYFGGTGELFF
CDR3 DNA: TGTGCCAGCAGTTACTTCGGGGGCACCGGGGAGCTGTTTTTT

clone size: NA
V gene: TRBV7-7
D gene: NA
J gene: TRBJ1-1
CDR3 protein: CASSFEENTEAFF
CDR3 DNA: TGTGCTAGCAGCTTCGAGGAGAACACTGAAGCTTTCTTT

clone size: NA
V gene: TRBV6-1
D gene: NA
J gene: TRBJ1-1
CDR3 protein: CASSENWVQGRRNTEAFF
CDR3 DNA: TGTGCCAGCAGTGAAAATTGGGTGCAGGGCCGTCGGAACACTGAAGCTTTCTTT

clone size: NA
V gene: TRBV6-5
D gene: TRBD1
J gene: TRBJ1-2
CDR3 protein: CASTSDRGRYTF
CDR3 DNA: TGTGCCAGCACCTCCGACAGGGGACGCTACACCTTC

clone size: NA
V gene: TRBV6-6
D gene: TRBD1
J gene: TRBJ2-5
CDR3 protein: CASTYRTGEETQYF
CDR3 DNA: TGTGCCAGCACCTACAGGACAGGGGAGGAGACCCAGTACTTC

clone size: NA
V gene: TRBV18
D gene: NA
J gene: TRBJ1-1
CDR3 protein: CASSPPTVNTEAFF
CDR3 DNA: TGTGCCAGCTCACCACCAACGGTGAACACTGAAGCTTTCTTT

clone size: NA
V gene: TRBV11-2
D gene: NA
J gene: TRBJ1-6
CDR3 protein: CASSLVHRRNSPLHF
CDR3 DNA: TGTGCCAGCAGCTTAGTTCACAGGAGAAATTCACCCCTCCACTTT

clone size: few
V gene: TRBV5-4
D gene: NA
J gene: TRBJ1-2
CDR3 protein: CASSLDGVVYGYTF
CDR3 DNA: TGTGCCAGCAGCTTGGACGGGGTGGTCTATGGCTACACCTTC

clone size: NA
V gene: TRBV27
D gene: NA
J gene: TRBJ1-3
CDR3 protein: CASSFQGRYGNTIYF
CDR3 DNA: TGTGCCAGCAGTTTTCAGGGCCGTTATGGAAACACCATATATTTT

clone size: NA
V gene: TRBV30
D gene: NA
J gene: TRBJ1-2
CDR3 protein: CAWSSSTYGYTF
CDR3 DNA: TGTGCCTGGAGCTCATCCACTTATGGCTACACCTTC

clone size: NA
V gene: TRBV9
D gene: NA
J gene: TRBJ2-3
CDR3 protein: CASSANIGSDSTDTQYF
CDR3 DNA: TGTGCCAGCAGCGCAAACATCGGCAGCGACAGCACAGATACGCAGTATTTT

clone size: NA
V gene: TRBV18
D gene: NA
J gene: TRBJ1-2
CDR3 protein: CASSPFLGRAYGYTF
CDR3 DNA: TGTGCCAGCTCACCATTCTTGGGCAGGGCGTATGGCTACACCTTC

clone size: NA
V gene: TRBV9
D gene: TRBD1
J gene: TRBJ2-7
CDR3 protein: CASSPREQGASEQYF
CDR3 DNA: TGTGCCAGCAGCCCTAGGGAGCAGGGGGCGAGCGAGCAGTACTTC

clone size: NA
V gene: TRBV6-6
D gene: NA
J gene: TRBJ1-3
CDR3 protein: CASSPGQLSGNTIYF
CDR3 DNA: TGTGCCAGCAGCCCCGGACAGCTCTCTGGAAACACCATATATTTT

clone size: NA
V gene: TRBV2
D gene: NA
J gene: TRBJ1-6
CDR3 protein: CASSDRDFSPLHF
CDR3 DNA: TGTGCCAGCAGTGACAGGGACTTTTCACCCCTCCACTTT